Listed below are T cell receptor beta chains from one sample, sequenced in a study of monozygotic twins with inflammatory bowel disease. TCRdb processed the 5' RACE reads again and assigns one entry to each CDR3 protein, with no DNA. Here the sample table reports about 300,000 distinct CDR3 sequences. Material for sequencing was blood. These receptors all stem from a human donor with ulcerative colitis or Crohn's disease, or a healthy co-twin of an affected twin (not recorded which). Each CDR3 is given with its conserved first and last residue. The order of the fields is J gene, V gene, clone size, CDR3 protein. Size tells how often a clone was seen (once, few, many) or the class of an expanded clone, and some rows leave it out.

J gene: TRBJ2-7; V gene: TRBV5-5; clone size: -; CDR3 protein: CASSFSGTANF
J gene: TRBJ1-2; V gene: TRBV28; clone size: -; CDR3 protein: CASRTGGSFGYTF
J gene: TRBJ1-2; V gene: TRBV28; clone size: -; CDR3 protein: CASSFVGKGGYTF
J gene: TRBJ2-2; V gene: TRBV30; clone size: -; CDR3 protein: CAHSDGLNTGELFF
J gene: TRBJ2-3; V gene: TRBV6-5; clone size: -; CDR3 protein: CASSSTSRAGTQYF
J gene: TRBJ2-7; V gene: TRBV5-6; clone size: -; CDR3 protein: CASSLVGLEQYF
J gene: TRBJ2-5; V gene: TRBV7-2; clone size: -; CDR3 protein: CASSFTGGNQETQYF
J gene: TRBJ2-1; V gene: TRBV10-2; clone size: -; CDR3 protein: CASSLAGAHEQFF
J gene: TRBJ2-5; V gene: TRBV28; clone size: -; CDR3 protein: CASSSRQTQETQYF
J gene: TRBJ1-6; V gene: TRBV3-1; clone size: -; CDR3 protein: CASSQVSYSPLHF
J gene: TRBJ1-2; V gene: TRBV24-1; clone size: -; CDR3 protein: CATSDPETGSRGGYTF
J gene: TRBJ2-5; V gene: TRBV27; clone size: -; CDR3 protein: CASSPGTSGNVGETQYF
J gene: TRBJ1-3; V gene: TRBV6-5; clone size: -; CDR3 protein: CASSYPTGGQGNTIYF
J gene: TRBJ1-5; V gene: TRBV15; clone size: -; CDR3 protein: CATSTKPSNQPQHF
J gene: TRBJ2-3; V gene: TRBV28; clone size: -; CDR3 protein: CASIEAGADTQYF
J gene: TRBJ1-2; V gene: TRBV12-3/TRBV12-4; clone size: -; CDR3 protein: CASSRMGYGYTF
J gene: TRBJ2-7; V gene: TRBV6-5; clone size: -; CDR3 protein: CASSFKAEQLFYEQYF
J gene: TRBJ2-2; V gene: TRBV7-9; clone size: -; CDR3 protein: CASSPGTGPTGELFF
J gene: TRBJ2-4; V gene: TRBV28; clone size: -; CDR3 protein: CASSTSGLAGARAKNIQYF
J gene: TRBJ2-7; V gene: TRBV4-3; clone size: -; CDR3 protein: CASSQEAKNTYEQYF
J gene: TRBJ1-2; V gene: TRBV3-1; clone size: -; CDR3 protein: CASSPTRRGGYGYTF
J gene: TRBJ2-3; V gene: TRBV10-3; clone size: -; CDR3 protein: CASHPSLITDTQYF
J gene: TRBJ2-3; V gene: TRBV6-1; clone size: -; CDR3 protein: CASKATDTQYF
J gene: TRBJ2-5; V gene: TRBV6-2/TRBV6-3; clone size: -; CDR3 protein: CASSYGGRAETQYF
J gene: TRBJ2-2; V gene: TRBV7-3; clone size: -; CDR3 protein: CASTRGLTGELFF
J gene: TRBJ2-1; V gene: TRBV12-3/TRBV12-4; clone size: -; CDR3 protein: CASSLDSLVDEQFF
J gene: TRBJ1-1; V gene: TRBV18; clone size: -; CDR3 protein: CASSPMTGLTSEAFF
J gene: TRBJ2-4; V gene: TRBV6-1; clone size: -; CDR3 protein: CASSVSGGGLLAKNIQYF
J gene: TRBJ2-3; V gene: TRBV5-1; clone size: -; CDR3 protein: CASSGTTTDTQYF
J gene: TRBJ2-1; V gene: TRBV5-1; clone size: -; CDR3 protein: CASSSEGTGGNNEQFF
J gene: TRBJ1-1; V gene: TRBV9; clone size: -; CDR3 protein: CASSVEVDTEAFF
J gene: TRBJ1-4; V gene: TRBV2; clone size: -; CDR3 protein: CASTEPLATNEKLFF
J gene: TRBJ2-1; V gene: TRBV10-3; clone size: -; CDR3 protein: CAISEMPLTVANEQFF
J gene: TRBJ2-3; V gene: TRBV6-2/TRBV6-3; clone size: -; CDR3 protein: CASSKTGTGFTDTQYF
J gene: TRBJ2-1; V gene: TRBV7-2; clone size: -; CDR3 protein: CASSLVAGRLQHNEQFF
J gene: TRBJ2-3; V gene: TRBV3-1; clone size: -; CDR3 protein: CASSQQGTRDTQYF
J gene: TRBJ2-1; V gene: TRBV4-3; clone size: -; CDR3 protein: CASSQDLTLSYNEQFF
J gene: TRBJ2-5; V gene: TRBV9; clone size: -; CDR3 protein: CASSVGIGQETQYF
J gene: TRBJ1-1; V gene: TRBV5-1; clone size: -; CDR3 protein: CASSLSPTTNTEAFF
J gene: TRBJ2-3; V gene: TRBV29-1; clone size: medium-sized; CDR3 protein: CSVTKGRSATDTQYF
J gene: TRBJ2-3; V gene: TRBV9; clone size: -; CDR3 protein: CASSSRPGTDTQYF
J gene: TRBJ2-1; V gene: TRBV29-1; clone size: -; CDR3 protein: CSARTSGIYNEQFF
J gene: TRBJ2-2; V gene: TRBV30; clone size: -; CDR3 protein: CAWSVGGSKSGELFF
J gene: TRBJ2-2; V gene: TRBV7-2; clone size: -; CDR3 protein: CASSLGGPGGTGELFF
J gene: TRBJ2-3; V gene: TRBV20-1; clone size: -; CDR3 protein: CSASEARYTDTQYF
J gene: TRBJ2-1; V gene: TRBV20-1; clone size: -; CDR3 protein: CSAAGGSYNEQFF
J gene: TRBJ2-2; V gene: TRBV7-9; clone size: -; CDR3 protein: CASSLAQLTTGELFF
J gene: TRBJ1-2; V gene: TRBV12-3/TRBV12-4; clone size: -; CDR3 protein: CASQYRAGGYTF
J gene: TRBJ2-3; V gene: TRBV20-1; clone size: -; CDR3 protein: CSAWTSGSGDTQYF